Shown below are 11 T cell receptor beta chains from a single sample sequenced in a study of T cells in Graves' hyperthyroidism and ophthalmopathy. Amplified TCR beta CDR3 regions derived from RNA transcripts. RT-PCR in the first round (using the HTBI primer set) targeted the TCR CDR3. TCRdb re-analysed the multiplex PCR reads in MiXCR, keeping a single row per CDR3 protein. The repertoire holds hundreds of thousands of distinct CDR3 sequences, with about 14% as singletons. Sequencing was done on a sample of blood. These receptors came from a young man with Graves' ophthalmopathy.

The V call is TRBV19, the J call TRBJ1-2; D gene ambiguous. Germline CDR1 and CDR2: LNHDA and SQIVND (reference sequence). V gave up 4 bases and J gave up 8 bases, with 11 bases separating them. The CDR3 is made up of 12 amino acids. The CDR3 spells CASSSWGGGYTF. Written as DNA, the CDR3 is TGTGCCAGTAGTAGCTGGGGAGGGGGCTACACCTTC.

This clonotype was counted ten times or more. Mismatch with germline at one junction end may stem from a read error. The CDR3: CASSLAGGEQFF. CDR3 sequence (DNA): TGTGCCAGCAGTTTAGCGGGGGGTGAGCAGTTCTTC. This sequence joins TRBV7-9 and TRBJ2-1; TRBD2 agrees at 10 bases. This CDR3 contains 12 residues. Per germline, CDR1 SEHNR and CDR2 FQNEAQ (reference sequence).

This chain joins TRBV9 and TRBJ1-6; D is unclear. Germline CDR1 and CDR2: SGDLS and YYNGEE. The CDR3 runs 16 residues. V lost 3 bases, J lost 1 base, and 11 bases lay in between. In DNA, the CDR3 is TGTGCCAGCAGCGACGAATCCCGGTCCTATAATTCACCCCTCCACTTT. It translates to CASSDESRSYNSPLHF.

This clonotype occurred many times. The chain recombines TRBV5-1 with TRBJ2-7; 13 bases line up with TRBD2. Germline loops: CDR1 SGHRS, CDR2 YFSETQ. The CDR3 totals 15 residues. The J segment lost 4 bases and the V segment lost 4 bases, leaving 5 bases of the junction unmatched. The CDR3 DNA follows: TGCGCCAGCAGCGCGGGGACTAGCGGGGTTTACGAGCAGTACTTC. Translation gives CASSAGTSGVYEQYF.

The CDR3 region is CASSSHGGGETQYF. In DNA, the CDR3 is TGTGCCAGCAGCTCACACGGGGGCGGGGAGACCCAGTACTTC. The chain combines TRBV7-9 with TRBJ2-5; perhaps D is TRBD1 or TRBD2 (6 bases each). CDR3 length: 14 residues. The V end was cut by 4 bases, the J end by 5 bases, with 14 bases between. Germline CDR1 is SEHNR and CDR2 is FQNEAQ (reference sequence). The full variable domain, completed using reference TRBV7-9 and TRBJ2-5, is DTGVSQNPRHKITKRGQNVTFRCDPISEHNRLYWYRQTLGQGPEFLTYFQNEAQLEKSRLLSDRFSAERPKGSFSTLEIQRTEQGDSAMYLCASSSHGGGETQYFGPGTRLLVL.

The rearrangement links TRBV27 to TRBJ1-1; no clear D gene. With 2 bases removed from V and 7 bases from J, the gap between germline ends came to 11 bases. CDR1 and CDR2 from the germline V gene are MNHEY and SMNVEV (reference sequence). The CDR3 extends over 13 amino acids. This chain's CDR3 is CASSLRAEHEAFF. The CDR3 bases are TGTGCCAGCAGTTTACGGGCGGAGCATGAAGCTTTCTTT.

At least ten counts were recorded for this clonotype. V gene TRBV20-1 combines with J gene TRBJ2-7, with a weak D call TRBD2 (5 bases). Germline values: CDR1 DFQATT, CDR2 SNEGSKA (reference sequence). The ends were cut back, 4 bases at V and 2 bases at J, with 12 bases in the middle. The CDR3 length is 13 residues. The CDR3 DNA follows: TGCAGTGCTACCCCGGACTGGGCCTACGAGCAGTACTTC. This encodes CSATPDWAYEQYF.

This clonotype was observed a handful of times. V and J are TRBV6-1 and TRBJ2-1; either TRBD1 or TRBD2 may supply D (6 bases each). Per the germline V gene, CDR1 is MNHNS and CDR2 is SASEGT. V was clipped by 3 bases and J by 3 bases, with 21 bases between them. CDR3 length: 18 amino acids. CDR3 sequence: CASSDVVQGGLLYNEQFF. The CDR3 DNA reads as TGTGCCAGCAGTGACGTGGTACAGGGTGGACTACTCTACAATGAGCAGTTCTTC.

This clonotype was counted ten times or more. CDR3 DNA: TGTGCCAGCAGCTTGTCCGGGGTATCAGATACGCAGTATTTT. Amino acid sequence: CASSLSGVSDTQYF. The rearrangement uses TRBV11-3 and TRBJ2-3; D may be TRBD2 (5 bases). The V and J ends lost 3 bases and 4 bases respectively, with 11 bases between them. This CDR3 has 14 amino acids. CDR1 is SGHNT, CDR2 YENEEA, per germline.

This chain joins TRBV9 and TRBJ2-2, with 8 bases matching TRBD2. This CDR3 contains 15 residues. The J segment lost 4 bases and the V segment lost 0 bases, leaving 2 bases of the junction unmatched. Germline V gene data show CDR1 as SGDLS and CDR2 as YYNGEE. The CDR3 sequence: CASSVGAGVTGELFF. In DNA form, the CDR3 reads TGTGCCAGCAGCGTAGGAGCGGGAGTCACCGGGGAGCTGTTTTTT.

The chain carries TRBV19 and TRBJ2-3, with 11 bases aligning to TRBD2. With V trimmed by 3 bases and J by 2 bases, 4 bases remained unmatched. The CDR3 sequence is 16 residues long. Germline loops: CDR1 LNHDA, CDR2 SQIVND (reference sequence). CDR3 in DNA: TGTGCCAGTAGTATCTGGACTAGCGGGTTCACAGATACGCAGTATTTT. As protein: CASSIWTSGFTDTQYF.